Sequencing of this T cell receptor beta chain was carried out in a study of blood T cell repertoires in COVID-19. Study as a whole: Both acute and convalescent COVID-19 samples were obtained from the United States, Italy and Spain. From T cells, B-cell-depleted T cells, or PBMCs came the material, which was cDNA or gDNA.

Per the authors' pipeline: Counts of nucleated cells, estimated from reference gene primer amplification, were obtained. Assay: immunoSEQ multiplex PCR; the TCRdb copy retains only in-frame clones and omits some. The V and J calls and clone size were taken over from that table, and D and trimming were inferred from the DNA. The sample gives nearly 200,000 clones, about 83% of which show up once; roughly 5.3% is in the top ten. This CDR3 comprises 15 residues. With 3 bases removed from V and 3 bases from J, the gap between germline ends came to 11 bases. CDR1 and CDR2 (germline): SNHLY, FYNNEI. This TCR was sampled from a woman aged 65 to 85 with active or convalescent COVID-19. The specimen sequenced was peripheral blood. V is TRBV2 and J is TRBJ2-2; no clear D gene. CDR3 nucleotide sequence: TGTGCCAGCAGTGACGGAGACCCCGACACCGGGGAGCTGTTTTTT. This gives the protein CASSDGDPDTGELFF.